This TCR beta chain stems from a study of monozygotic twins with inflammatory bowel disease. Study-level results: A single strong IBD-associated signal or clonotype was not supported by the findings. Clonotypes shared with others were fewer in IBD patients than in healthy twins, especially with disease activity.

The CDR3 length is 20 residues. CDR1 and CDR2 (germline): MNHEY, SVGEGT. Worth noting for this clonotype: As yet, its antigen is unknown.

Starting material for each TCR library was around 4,000 ng of total RNA. TCRalpha and TCRbeta cDNA underwent two nested PCRs of roughly 16 and 10 cycles. TCRdb reprocessed the 5' RACE reads; each CDR3 protein has one entry and no DNA is given. The ten most abundant clones cover less than 2% of a sample with around 190,000 distinct CDR3 sequences. The sample consisted of blood. The receptor comes from a human donor with ulcerative colitis or Crohn's disease, or a healthy co-twin of an affected twin (not recorded which). The chain has TRBV6-2 or TRBV6-3 and TRBJ2-1; TCRdb returns TRBD1, unconfirmable since there is no DNA. The CDR3 reads CASSYYPGSKGGSSYNEQFF.